This T cell receptor beta chain was recovered during a study of early T cells in non-severe SARS-CoV-2 infection. Study-wide context: The sequenced material was bulk RNA from unsorted whole blood, and its chains were unpaired. Points from the study as a whole: Private and CD4 specificities were missed by VDJdb matching, which favored anti-spike CD8 responses.

The sample holds a few counts of this clonotype. No antigen is known for it. The TCR library protocol was used to attach unique molecular identifiers. These identifiers were attached to individual cDNA molecules. TCRdb analysed the 5' RACE reads with MiXCR anew, one entry per CDR3 protein. The repertoire holds about 60,000 distinct CDR3 sequences, more than 8.5% seen once, with approximately 15% in the top ten. CDR3 length equals 16 residues. In germline, CDR1 is MNHEY, CDR2 SMNVEV (reference sequence). The V and J ends lost 7 bases and 6 bases, in that order; junction bases with no gene match: 13. The V and J genes are TRBV27 and TRBJ2-7; 12 bases map to TRBD1. The TCR comes from an adult who was a healthcare worker with PCR-confirmed SARS-CoV-2 infection or an uninfected control (not recorded which). The sample was whole blood. CDR3 loop: CASTALKGQGAGEQYF. The DNA for the CDR3 is TGTGCCAGCACCGCCTTAAAGGGACAGGGGGCGGGCGAGCAGTACTTC.